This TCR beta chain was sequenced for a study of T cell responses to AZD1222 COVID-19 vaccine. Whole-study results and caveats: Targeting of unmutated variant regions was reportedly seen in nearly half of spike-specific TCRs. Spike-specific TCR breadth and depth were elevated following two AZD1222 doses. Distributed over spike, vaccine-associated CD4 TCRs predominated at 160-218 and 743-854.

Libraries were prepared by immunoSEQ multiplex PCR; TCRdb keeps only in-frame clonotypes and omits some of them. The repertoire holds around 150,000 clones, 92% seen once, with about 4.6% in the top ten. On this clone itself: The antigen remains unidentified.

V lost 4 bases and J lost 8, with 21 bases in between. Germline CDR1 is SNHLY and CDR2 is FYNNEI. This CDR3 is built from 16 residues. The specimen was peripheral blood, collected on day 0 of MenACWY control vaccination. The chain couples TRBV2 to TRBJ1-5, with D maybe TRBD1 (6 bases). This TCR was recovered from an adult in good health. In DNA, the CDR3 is TGTGCCAGCAGTGTAAGTTTCAAAACAGGGATGGAGCCCCAGCATTTT. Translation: CASSVSFKTGMEPQHF.